This entry lists 6 T cell receptor beta chains sequenced from one sample in a study of glioma-infiltrating T cells after dendritic cell vaccination. TCRdb keeps only in-frame clones here, not all; method: immunoSEQ multiplex PCR. The sample lists 50,000 to 65,000 clones, 70% to 90% occurring once. Time point here: after dendritic cell vaccination, including at tumor progression/relapse. The sample in question was blood, obtained after dendritic cell vaccination. These receptors came from a human donor with glioblastoma.

This chain links TRBV7-8 with TRBJ2-3, with 9 nucleotides matching TRBD2. CDR3 size: 15 residues. CDR1 and CDR2 from the germline V gene are SGHVS and FQNEAQ. Germline trimming cut 2 bases from V and 3 bases from J; bases unmatched to any gene: 3. CDR3 region: CASSLLLAGTDTQYF. CDR3 nucleotides: TGTGCCAGCAGCTTACTTCTAGCGGGGACAGATACGCAGTATTTT.

The chain joins TRBV5-4 to TRBJ2-7; TRBD1 agrees at 8 bases. Germline lookup yields CDR1 SGHNT and CDR2 YYREEE (reference sequence). The CDR3 is 13 residues long. V shed 4 bases, J shed 6 bases, and the junction held 6 bases outside the gene matches. This CDR3 reads CASSKGQDREQYF. The CDR3 DNA follows: TGTGCCAGCAGCAAGGGACAGGATCGCGAGCAGTACTTC.

The genes are TRBV5-1 and TRBJ2-7, with 7 bases aligning to TRBD1. J was trimmed by 2 bases and V by 4 bases; bases with no gene match: 6. There are 14 residues in the CDR3. Per the germline V gene, CDR1 is SGHRS and CDR2 is YFSETQ. CDR3 nucleotides: TGCGCCAGCAGCGTGGACAGGTCGACCTACGAGCAGTACTTC. Protein sequence: CASSVDRSTYEQYF.

The J gene is TRBJ2-7, the V gene TRBV11-2; D not certain. V was cut by 2 bases and J by 3 bases, with 8 bases left in between. This CDR3 spans 13 amino acids. From germline, CDR1 is SGHAT and CDR2 FQNNGV. CDR3 nucleotides: TGTGCCAGCAGCTTACGCCAGGACTACGAGCAGTACTTC. It is translated as CASSLRQDYEQYF.

This sequence joins TRBV5-4 and TRBJ2-7, with a possible D match to TRBD1 (7 bases). The CDR3 sequence is 14 residues long. The germline V gene has CDR1 SGHNT and CDR2 YYREEE (reference sequence). V was clipped by 5 bases and J by 1 base, with 13 bases between them. The CDR3 bases are TGTGCCAGCAGGTCAGGGGGGCCGTCCTACGAGCAGTACTTC. Its translation: CASRSGGPSYEQYF.

The chain combines TRBV6-1 with TRBJ2-3; D may be TRBD2 (7 bases). Germline V gene data show CDR1 as MNHNS and CDR2 as SASEGT. The CDR3 contains 15 residues. The V and J ends lost 3 bases and 5 bases respectively, with 15 bases between them. The CDR3 bases are TGTGCCAGCAGTGAGGCGCAGGGGAGGGTAGATACGCAGTATTTT. This gives the protein CASSEAQGRVDTQYF.